What follows are 15 T cell receptor beta chains derived from one specimen sequenced in a study of human T cells and chemical hapten exposure. Each CDR3 protein is one row after TCRdb ran MiXCR on the RACE reads. The sample holds roughly 100,000 distinct CDR3 sequences, less than 45% seen once. The time point is: patch test 3, about 24 weeks after DPC sensitization. Treatment of the sample: therapeutic diphenylcyclopropenone sensitization with weekly scalp DPC. Sequencing was performed on whole blood, taken in connection with sensitization to the hapten diphenylcyclopropenone (DPC). The receptors were gathered from a middle-aged man with alopecia areata. Some clones in this sample may be carry-over from other donors' samples.

The V call is TRBV7-8, the J call TRBJ2-1, with unresolved D. The CDR3 runs 17 residues. Trimming took off 2 bases at V and 9 bases at J, with 23 bases between the two ends. Looked up from germline, CDR1 is SGHVS and CDR2 is FQNEAQ. In DNA, the CDR3 is TGTGCCAGCAGCTTAAGGTCCGATTTCCTCTCCGACGGTGAGCAGTTCTTC. This codes for CASSLRSDFLSDGEQFF.

This clonotype was counted once. The V and J genes are TRBV5-5 and TRBJ2-7; D is unresolved. From germline, CDR1 is SGHKS and CDR2 YYEKEE (reference sequence). This CDR3 comprises 14 residues. V was shortened by 4 bases and J by 3 bases, with 14 bases between the two germline ends. CDR3 nucleotides: TGTGCCAGCAGCCCCGCAAGCCAGCGCTACGAGCAGTACTTC. Translated: CASSPASQRYEQYF.

The J gene is TRBJ2-2, the V gene TRBV2; TRBD2 aligns across 7 bases. V was clipped by 5 bases and J by 4 bases; unmatched bases: 16. Germline V lookup: CDR1 SNHLY, CDR2 FYNNEI. This CDR3 region has 18 residues. CDR3 bases: TGTGCCAGCAGTCCCCTAAGGTCGCGGGGAGGGACCACCGGGGAGCTGTTTTTT. This codes for CASSPLRSRGGTTGELFF.

This clonotype was counted between two and nine times. V gene TRBV6-2 or TRBV6-3 combines with J gene TRBJ1-1; D may be TRBD1 (6 bases). The CDR3 runs to 16 residues. V was trimmed by 0 bases and J by 1 base, leaving 12 bases between them. CDR1 is MNHEY and CDR2 is SVGEGT in the germline V gene. The CDR3 sequence is CASSYSTGRGNTEAFF. The DNA for the CDR3 is TGTGCCAGCAGTTACTCGACGGGCAGGGGGAACACTGAAGCTTTCTTT.

This clonotype was seen only a few times. The chain recombines TRBV3-1 with TRBJ2-7, with TRBD2 matching over 8 bases. The germline CDR1 and CDR2 sequences are LGHDT and YNNKEL (reference sequence). Unmatched junction bases numbered 1, after V lost 0 bases and J lost 3 bases. This CDR3 comprises 14 residues. The CDR3 DNA reads TGTGCCAGCAGCCAAGAGGGGACTAGCTACGAGCAGTACTTC. Protein product: CASSQEGTSYEQYF.

The chain combines TRBV29-1 with TRBJ1-2; TRBD1 is a possible D gene (5 bases). There are 12 residues in the CDR3. V was trimmed by 0 bases and J by 5 bases, leaving 7 bases between them. CDR1 SQVTM and CDR2 ANQGSEA come from the germline V gene. Here the CDR3 reads CSVEEQVYGYTF. The CDR3 region has the DNA TGCAGCGTTGAAGAACAGGTTTATGGCTACACCTTC.

This clonotype was detected ten times or more. J is TRBJ2-7 and V is TRBV7-6; no clear D. The germline V gene has CDR1 SGHVS and CDR2 FNYEAQ. The CDR3 has 11 residues. V shed 5 bases and J shed 3 bases, with 5 bases lying between them. CDR3 residues: CASSGDYEQYF. CDR3 nucleotide sequence: TGTGCCAGCAGCGGGGACTACGAGCAGTACTTC. The variable domain in full, with the rest retrieved from reference TRBV7-6 and TRBJ2-7, is GAGVSQSPRYKVTKRGQDVALRCDPISGHVSLYWYRQALGQGPEFLTYFNYEAQQDKSGLPNDRFSAERPEGSISTLTIQRTEQRDSAMYRCASSGDYEQYFGPGTRLTVT.

This clonotype was detected only a few times. The genes are TRBV6-5 and TRBJ2-6; D possibly corresponds to TRBD1 (6 bases). This CDR3 has 14 amino acids. Trimming left V 6 bases short and J 3 bases short, with 9 bases between. Germline values: CDR1 MNHEY, CDR2 SVGAGI. CDR3 sequence (DNA): TGTGCCAGCAGACAGGGATATGGGGCCAACGTCCTGACTTTC. Protein: CASRQGYGANVLTF.

The DNA for the CDR3 is TGTGCCAGCAGACCGGGACAGTTAGCCAATGAGCAGTTCTTC. This translates into CASRPGQLANEQFF. This sequence joins TRBV12-3 or TRBV12-4 and TRBJ2-1, with 7 nucleotides matching TRBD1. V dropped 6 bases and J dropped 6; count of bases not matched to a gene: 8. This CDR3 contains 14 residues.

The rearrangement joins TRBV3-1 to TRBJ2-5; no clear D gene. The CDR3 is made up of 13 amino acids. V gave up 1 base and J gave up 2 bases, with 5 bases separating them. Germline V gene data show CDR1 as LGHDT and CDR2 as YNNKEL (reference sequence). The CDR3 loop reads CASSQVKQETQYF. The CDR3 DNA reads as TGTGCCAGCAGCCAAGTTAAGCAAGAGACCCAGTACTTC.

This clonotype was counted between two and nine times. The chain is built from TRBV6-5 and TRBJ2-5; TRBD1 agrees at 9 bases. The CDR3 is made up of 14 amino acids. Germline loops: CDR1 MNHEY, CDR2 SVGAGI. The trim removed 5 bases at V and 5 bases at J, leaving 6 bases unmatched. The CDR3 region is CASSRGTGRETQYF. CDR3 bases: TGTGCCAGCAGTCGAGGGACAGGGAGGGAGACCCAGTACTTC.

There are a few counts of this clonotype. The rearrangement joins TRBV27 to TRBJ2-3; TRBD1 might be the D (6 bases). CDR1 is MNHEY and CDR2 is SMNVEV in the germline V gene (reference sequence). CDR3 size: 19 residues. Trimming stripped 3 bases from V and 2 bases from J, with 24 bases between. The CDR3 region is CASSFIAGEKKWSTDTQYF. DNA of the CDR3: TGTGCCAGCAGTTTTATCGCAGGGGAGAAGAAGTGGTCCACAGATACGCAGTATTTT.

This clonotype was recorded a few times. The chain uses TRBV10-3 and TRBJ2-7, with 10 bases that match TRBD2. CDR1 and CDR2 from the germline V gene are ENHRY and SYGVKD. The CDR3 contains 12 residues. CDR3 in DNA: TGTGCCACCGGACAGGAGAATCTAGCGGGAGTAGTC. Residues: CATGQENLAGVV.

This clonotype was recorded a few times. The chain combines TRBV6-2 or TRBV6-3 with TRBJ2-7, with D uncertain. V lost 2 bases and J lost 1, with 9 bases in between. This CDR3 is 14 amino acids long. In germline, CDR1 is MNHEY, CDR2 SVGEGT. The CDR3 sequence is CASSYAQMSYEQYV. Written as DNA, the CDR3 is TGTGCCAGCAGTTACGCACAGATGTCCTACGAGCAGTACGTC.

V gene TRBV29-1 combines with J gene TRBJ1-3; no clear D gene. Trimming pared 3 bases from V and 0 bases from J, leaving 9 bases between. Germline CDR1 reads SQVTM; CDR2 reads ANQGSEA. There are 14 residues in the CDR3. DNA of the CDR3: TGCAGCGTTGAGCTGGATTACTCTGGAAACACCATATATTTT. Protein product: CSVELDYSGNTIYF.